This TCR beta chain was recorded in a study of blood T cell repertoires in COVID-19. Whole-study context: COVID-19 samples collected from the United States, Italy and Spain covered acute and convalescent phases.

TCRdb's table, derived via immunoSEQ multiplex PCR, lists solely in-frame clones and lacks some. Found here are just over 300,000 clones, 75% to 90% of them singletons; the top ten hold around a tenth. Germline V gene lookup returns CDR1 SGHRS and CDR2 YFSETQ. CDR3 length: 15 amino acids. V was trimmed by 1 base and J by 1 base, leaving 9 bases between them. Clinical history reported by participants formed the basis on which cohorts were assigned. This TCR was recovered from a woman in her forties who had recovered from COVID-19. The specimen was PBMCs or T cells enriched from blood (not recorded which). The chain joins TRBV5-1 to TRBJ1-3; D is unclear. As DNA, the CDR3 is TGCGCCAGCAGCTTGACGTGGGCTTCTGGAAACACCATATATTTT. Its protein product is CASSLTWASGNTIYF.